The present entry profiles one T cell receptor (beta chain) with its context. Its antigen is as yet unknown. The data derive from a study of shared clonotypes between healthy human individuals. Only CD45RO-negative cells positively selected for CCR7 counted as naive CD8 cells, so terminally differentiated effector memory CD45RA+ cells were excluded. TCRdb's copy holds only in-frame clones and misses some; the assay was immunoSEQ multiplex PCR. Counted here are about 1.9 million clones, approximately 92% occurring once; the ten biggest clones make up less than 2%. Study results and caveats: Few donors limited the genetic and exposure-history diversity represented.

Sequencing was carried out using naive CD8+ T cells from PBMCs. The TCR sequence derives from a young man in good health. Some clones in this sample may be carry-over from other donors' samples.

The CDR3 is CASSPVAGGRYEQYF. CDR3 DNA sequence: TGCGCCAGCAGCCCGGTAGCGGGAGGAAGATACGAGCAGTACTTC. The V and J genes are TRBV5-1 and TRBJ2-7; 10 positions agree with TRBD2. Trimming took 4 bases from V and 4 from J; bases not matched to a gene: 8. CDR1 and CDR2 from the germline V gene are SGHRS and YFSETQ. The CDR3 has 15 amino acids.